These 5 T cell receptor beta chains were all obtained from the same sample, sequenced in a study of T cells of healthy individuals. TCRdb reanalysed the 5' RACE reads using MiXCR and keeps one entry per CDR3 protein. The sample yields some 85,000 distinct CDR3 sequences, around 5.1% seen once. These receptors originate from a female donor in good health.

The chain employs TRBV5-4 and TRBJ1-1, with a weak D call TRBD1 (5 bases). Trimming stripped 4 bases from V and 0 bases from J, with 19 bases between. Per germline, CDR1 SGHNT and CDR2 YYREEE (reference sequence). This CDR3 has 17 residues. CDR3 protein: CASSLKIRGLMNTEAFF. The CDR3 DNA is TGTGCCAGCAGCCTCAAGATAAGGGGCCTAATGAACACTGAAGCTTTCTTT.

This clonotype was seen only a few times. The rearrangement joins TRBV10-3 to TRBJ2-7; D not resolved. CDR3 length: 11 amino acids. CDR1 and CDR2 from the germline V gene are ENHRY and SYGVKD. The germline V and J ends were trimmed by 4 bases and 3 bases, with 4 bases remaining between them. CDR3 sequence reads: CAISGSYEQYF. CDR3 bases: TGTGCCATCAGTGGTAGCTACGAGCAGTACTTC.

Ten or more counts support this clonotype. The V call is TRBV18, the J call TRBJ2-7; D is possibly TRBD2 (5 bases). The CDR3 spans 15 residues. V lost 3 bases and J 0 bases, leaving 12 bases between the germline ends. Germline-derived CDR1 and CDR2 are KGHSH and LQKENI. CDR3 nucleotides: TGTGCCAGCTCACCCGGGAATCAATACTCCTACGAGCAGTACTTC. It yields the protein CASSPGNQYSYEQYF.

In this sample, this clonotype turned up many times. J is TRBJ2-5 and V is TRBV7-2; D call uncertain. Trimming left V 2 bases short and J 4 bases short, with 8 bases between. Germline V CDR1 and CDR2: SGHTA, FQGNSA. The CDR3 is made up of 13 amino acids. The CDR3 DNA is TGTGCCAGCAGCTTATGGCCTCGAGAGACCCAGTACTTC. Protein sequence: CASSLWPRETQYF.

This sequence joins TRBV29-1 and TRBJ2-3; D remains ambiguous. V was pared by 7 bases and J by 6 bases, with 8 bases between. The CDR3 covers 10 residues. The V gene's germline CDR1 is SQVTM and CDR2 ANQGSEA. CDR3 region: CSGNWDTQYF. The CDR3 DNA reads as TGCAGCGGGAACTGGGATACGCAGTATTTT.